These T cell receptor beta chains were read from a single sample in a study of T cells in Graves' hyperthyroidism and ophthalmopathy. Each CDR3 protein is one row after TCRdb ran MiXCR on the multiplex PCR reads. The data hold approximately 620,000 distinct CDR3 sequences, with about 15% observed a single time. The sample taken for sequencing was blood. These receptor sequences come from a woman in her twenties or thirties with Graves' hyperthyroidism that later progressed to Graves' ophthalmopathy. CDR3s leave out the opening cysteine and the closing phenylalanine or tryptophan. The order of the fields is V gene, CDR3 length, J gene, CDR3 protein.

v_gene: TRBV28
len: 12
j_gene: TRBJ1-6
CDR3aa: ASLTISYNSPLH

v_gene: TRBV27
len: 13
j_gene: TRBJ2-3
CDR3aa: ASRGDKAGTDTQY

v_gene: TRBV11-3
len: 12
j_gene: TRBJ2-7
CDR3aa: ASSPRGADYEQY

v_gene: TRBV14
len: 13
j_gene: TRBJ1-2
CDR3aa: ASSQERAVGYGYT

v_gene: TRBV6-1
len: 10
j_gene: TRBJ2-3
CDR3aa: ASRGGLNTQY

v_gene: TRBV15
len: 14
j_gene: TRBJ1-6
CDR3aa: ATSTGGPLMFEALH

v_gene: TRBV30
len: 11
j_gene: TRBJ2-3
CDR3aa: AWSTRGADTQY

v_gene: TRBV12-3/TRBV12-4
len: 14
j_gene: TRBJ1-2
CDR3aa: ASTPGQGATNYGYT

v_gene: TRBV28
len: 13
j_gene: TRBJ2-5
CDR3aa: ASSSWTSGSETQY

v_gene: TRBV4-1
len: 15
j_gene: TRBJ2-1
CDR3aa: ASSQDGASGLYNEQF

v_gene: TRBV14
len: 15
j_gene: TRBJ2-5
CDR3aa: ASSQGFPGGGDETQY

v_gene: TRBV29-1
len: 13
j_gene: TRBJ1-2
CDR3aa: SVERVVSTNYGYT

v_gene: TRBV10-1
len: 14
j_gene: TRBJ2-3
CDR3aa: ATTPGLAVHGDTQY

v_gene: TRBV19
len: 12
j_gene: TRBJ1-4
CDR3aa: ASSSRQGDEKLF

v_gene: TRBV30
len: 11
j_gene: TRBJ1-1
CDR3aa: AWAGTDYTEAF

v_gene: TRBV4-2
len: 14
j_gene: TRBJ2-5
CDR3aa: ASSQETPPAQETQY

v_gene: TRBV7-9
len: 13
j_gene: TRBJ1-1
CDR3aa: ASSYPTGTSPEAF

v_gene: TRBV30
len: 14
j_gene: TRBJ2-1
CDR3aa: AWSARGSGRYNEQF

v_gene: TRBV29-1
len: 11
j_gene: TRBJ1-1
CDR3aa: SVEPGTMAEAF

v_gene: TRBV7-3
len: 13
j_gene: TRBJ2-1
CDR3aa: ASSPKLAGSNEQF

v_gene: TRBV15
len: 12
j_gene: TRBJ2-1
CDR3aa: ATSRAGPYNEQF

v_gene: TRBV10-3
len: 11
j_gene: TRBJ2-5
CDR3aa: AISAGPQETQY

v_gene: TRBV5-1
len: 10
j_gene: TRBJ1-2
CDR3aa: ASQGGNYGYT

v_gene: TRBV3-1
len: 10
j_gene: TRBJ1-2
CDR3aa: ASSQDRVGYT

v_gene: TRBV11-3
len: 16
j_gene: TRBJ2-5
CDR3aa: ASSFGTGRGTGQETQY

v_gene: TRBV20-1
len: 14
j_gene: TRBJ2-1
CDR3aa: SAPSGRASEYNEQF

v_gene: TRBV24-1
len: 12
j_gene: TRBJ2-5
CDR3aa: ATSADDFQETQY

v_gene: TRBV29-1
len: 14
j_gene: TRBJ2-1
CDR3aa: SVQGGREATYNEQF

v_gene: TRBV19
len: 11
j_gene: TRBJ1-5
CDR3aa: ASSIDGDQPQH

v_gene: TRBV11-3
len: 13
j_gene: TRBJ2-3
CDR3aa: ASSLPPDYADTQY

v_gene: TRBV29-1
len: 11
j_gene: TRBJ1-2
CDR3aa: SVVGTGSAGYT

v_gene: TRBV3-1
len: 14
j_gene: TRBJ2-1
CDR3aa: ASSQDTHLGYNEQF

v_gene: TRBV27
len: 11
j_gene: TRBJ1-4
CDR3aa: ASRSGTGEKLF

v_gene: TRBV29-1
len: 13
j_gene: TRBJ2-2
CDR3aa: SVFIAAGTPGELF

v_gene: TRBV12-3/TRBV12-4
len: 12
j_gene: TRBJ1-1
CDR3aa: ASKSGTRNTEAF

v_gene: TRBV20-1
len: 13
j_gene: TRBJ2-1
CDR3aa: SARGENRGYNEQF

v_gene: TRBV2
len: 11
j_gene: TRBJ1-1
CDR3aa: ASGLRGRDEAF

v_gene: TRBV19
len: 11
j_gene: TRBJ1-2
CDR3aa: ASSIILGDGYT

v_gene: TRBV20-1
len: 13
j_gene: TRBJ2-1
CDR3aa: SARPGLAGINEQF

v_gene: TRBV7-6
len: 13
j_gene: TRBJ2-1
CDR3aa: ASSPTWGVDNEQF

v_gene: TRBV2
len: 13
j_gene: TRBJ2-3
CDR3aa: ASGLGLANTDTQY

v_gene: TRBV20-1
len: 9
j_gene: TRBJ1-5
CDR3aa: SASLGQPQH

v_gene: TRBV4-2
len: 18
j_gene: TRBJ2-2
CDR3aa: ASSQIVGASGGLGTGELF

v_gene: TRBV5-1
len: 12
j_gene: TRBJ1-2
CDR3aa: ASSPVFSDYGYT

v_gene: TRBV9
len: 15
j_gene: TRBJ1-4
CDR3aa: ASIGFLRRSGNEKLF

v_gene: TRBV2
len: 12
j_gene: TRBJ2-7
CDR3aa: ASSDGDRDDEQY

v_gene: TRBV19
len: 10
j_gene: TRBJ2-1
CDR3aa: AVTLAGGEQF

v_gene: TRBV11-2
len: 12
j_gene: TRBJ2-5
CDR3aa: ASSLVGLEETQY

v_gene: TRBV20-1
len: 10
j_gene: TRBJ2-7
CDR3aa: SARESHYEQY

v_gene: TRBV7-8
len: 13
j_gene: TRBJ1-6
CDR3aa: ASSEEGVSYSPLH